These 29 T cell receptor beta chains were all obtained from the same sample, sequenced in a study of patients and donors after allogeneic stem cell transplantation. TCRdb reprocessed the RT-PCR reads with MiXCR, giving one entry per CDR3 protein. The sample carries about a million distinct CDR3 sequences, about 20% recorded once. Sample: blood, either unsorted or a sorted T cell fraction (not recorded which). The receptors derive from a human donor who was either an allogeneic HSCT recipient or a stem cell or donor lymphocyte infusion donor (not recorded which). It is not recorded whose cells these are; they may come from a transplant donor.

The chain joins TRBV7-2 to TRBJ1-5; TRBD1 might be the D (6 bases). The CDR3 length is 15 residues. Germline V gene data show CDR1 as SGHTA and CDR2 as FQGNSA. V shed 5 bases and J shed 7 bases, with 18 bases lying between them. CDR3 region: CASSQGGGAGQPQHF. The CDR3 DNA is TGTGCCAGCAGCCAGGGAGGGGGGGCCGGGCAGCCCCAGCATTTT.

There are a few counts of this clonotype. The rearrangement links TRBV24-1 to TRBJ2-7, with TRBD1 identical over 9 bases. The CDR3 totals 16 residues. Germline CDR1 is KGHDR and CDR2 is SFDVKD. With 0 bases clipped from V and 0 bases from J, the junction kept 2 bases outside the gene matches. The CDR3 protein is CATSDLGQGSSYEQYF. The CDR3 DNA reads TGTGCCACCAGTGATTTGGGACAGGGGAGCTCCTACGAGCAGTACTTC.

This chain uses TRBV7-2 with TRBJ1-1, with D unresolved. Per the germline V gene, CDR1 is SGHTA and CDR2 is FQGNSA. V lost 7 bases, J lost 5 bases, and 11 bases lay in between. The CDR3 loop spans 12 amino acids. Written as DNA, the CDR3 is TGTGCCAGCACGGAAGGAAGAACTGAAGCTTTCTTT. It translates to CASTEGRTEAFF.

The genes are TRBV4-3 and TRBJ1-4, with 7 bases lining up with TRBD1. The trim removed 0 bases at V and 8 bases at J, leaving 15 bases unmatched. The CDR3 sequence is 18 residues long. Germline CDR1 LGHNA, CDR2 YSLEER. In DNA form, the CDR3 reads TGCGCCAGCAGCCAAGATCAAATGCAAGGGGGCCGGAGAGAAAAACTGTTTTTT. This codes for CASSQDQMQGGRREKLFF.

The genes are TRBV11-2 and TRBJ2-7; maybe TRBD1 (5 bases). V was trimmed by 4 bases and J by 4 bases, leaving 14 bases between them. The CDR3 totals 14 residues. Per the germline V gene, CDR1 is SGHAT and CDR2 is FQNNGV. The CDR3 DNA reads TGTGCCAGCAGCTCTGCAGGGCTCCTTTACGAGCAGTACTTC. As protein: CASSSAGLLYEQYF.

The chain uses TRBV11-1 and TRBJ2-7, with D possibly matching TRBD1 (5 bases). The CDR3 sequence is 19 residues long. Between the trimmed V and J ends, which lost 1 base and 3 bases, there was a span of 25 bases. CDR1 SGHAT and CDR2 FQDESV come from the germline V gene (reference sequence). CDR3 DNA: TGTGCCAGCAGCTTAGTTTTTTCCGTCGGGCAGGGCATTCGCTACGAGCAGTACTTC. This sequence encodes CASSLVFSVGQGIRYEQYF.

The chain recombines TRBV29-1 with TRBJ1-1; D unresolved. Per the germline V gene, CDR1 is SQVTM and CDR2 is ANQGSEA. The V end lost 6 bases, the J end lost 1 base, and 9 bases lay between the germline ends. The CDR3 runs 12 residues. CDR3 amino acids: CSVRAPNTEAFF. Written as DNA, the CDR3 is TGCAGCGTACGGGCCCCGAACACTGAAGCTTTCTTT.

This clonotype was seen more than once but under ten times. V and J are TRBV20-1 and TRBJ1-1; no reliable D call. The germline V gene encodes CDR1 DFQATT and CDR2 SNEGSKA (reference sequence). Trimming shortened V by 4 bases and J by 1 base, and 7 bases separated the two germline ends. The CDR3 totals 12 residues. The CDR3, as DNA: TGCAGTGCTAAGGCGGGGAACACTGAAGCTTTCTTT. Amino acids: CSAKAGNTEAFF.

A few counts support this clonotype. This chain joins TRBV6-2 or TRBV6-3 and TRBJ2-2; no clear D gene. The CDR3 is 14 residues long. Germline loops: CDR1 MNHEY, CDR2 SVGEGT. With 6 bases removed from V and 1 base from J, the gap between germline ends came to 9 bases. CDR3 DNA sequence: TGTGCCAGCAGACTGTTAGAGAACACCGGGGAGCTGTTTTTT. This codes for CASRLLENTGELFF.

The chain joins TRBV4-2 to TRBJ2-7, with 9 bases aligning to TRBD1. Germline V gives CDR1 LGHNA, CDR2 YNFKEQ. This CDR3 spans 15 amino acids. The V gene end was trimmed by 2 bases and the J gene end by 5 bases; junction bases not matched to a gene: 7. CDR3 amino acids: CASSQPGTGIHEQYF. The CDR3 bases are TGTGCCAGCAGCCAACCCGGGACAGGGATCCACGAGCAGTACTTC.

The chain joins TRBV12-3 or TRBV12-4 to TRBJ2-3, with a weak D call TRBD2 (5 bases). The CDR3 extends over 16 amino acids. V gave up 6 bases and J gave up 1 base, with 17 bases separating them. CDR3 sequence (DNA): TGTGCCAGCAGCGGGGTACTCCCCGGTGGCACAGATACGCAGTATTTT. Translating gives CASSGVLPGGTDTQYF.

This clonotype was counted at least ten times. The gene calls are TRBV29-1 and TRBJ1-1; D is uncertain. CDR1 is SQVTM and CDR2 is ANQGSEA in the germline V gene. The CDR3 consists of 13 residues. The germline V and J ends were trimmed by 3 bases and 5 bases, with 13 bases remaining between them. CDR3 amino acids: CSVDGVGRTEAFF. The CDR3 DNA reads TGCAGCGTTGATGGGGTTGGGAGGACTGAAGCTTTCTTT.

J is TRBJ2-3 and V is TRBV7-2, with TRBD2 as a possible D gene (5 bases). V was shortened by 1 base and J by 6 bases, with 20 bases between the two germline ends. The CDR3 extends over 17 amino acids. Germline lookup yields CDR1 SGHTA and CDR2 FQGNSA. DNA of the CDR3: TGTGCCAGCAGCTTAGTCCGGTTTGGCCGGCCGGGGGATACGCAGTATTTT. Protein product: CASSLVRFGRPGDTQYF. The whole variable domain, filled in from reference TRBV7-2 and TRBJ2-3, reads GAGVSQSPSNKVTEKGKDVELRCDPISGHTALYWYRQSLGQGLEFLIYFQGNSAPDKSGLPSDRFSAERTGGSVSTLTIQRTQQEDSAVYLCASSLVRFGRPGDTQYFGPGTRLTVL.

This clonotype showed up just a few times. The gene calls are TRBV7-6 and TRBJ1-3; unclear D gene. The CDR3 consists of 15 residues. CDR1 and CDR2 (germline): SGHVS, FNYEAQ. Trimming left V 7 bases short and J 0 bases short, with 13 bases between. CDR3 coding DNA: TGTGCCAGCAACCCACTAACGGGCTCTGGAAACACCATATATTTT. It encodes CASNPLTGSGNTIYF.

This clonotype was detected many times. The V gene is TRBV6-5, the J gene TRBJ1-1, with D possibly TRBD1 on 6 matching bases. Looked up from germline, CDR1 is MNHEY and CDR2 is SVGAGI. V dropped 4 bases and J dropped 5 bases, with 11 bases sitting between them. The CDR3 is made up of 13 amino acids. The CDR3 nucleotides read TGTGCCAGCAGTTCCGATACAGGGACTGAAGCTTTCTTT. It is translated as CASSSDTGTEAFF.

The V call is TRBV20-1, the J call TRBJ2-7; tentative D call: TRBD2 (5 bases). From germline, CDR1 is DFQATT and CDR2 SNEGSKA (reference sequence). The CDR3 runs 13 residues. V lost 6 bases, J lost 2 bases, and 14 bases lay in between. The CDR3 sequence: CSAEPAGTYEQYF. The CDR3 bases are TGCAGTGCCGAGCCGGCCGGGACCTACGAGCAGTACTTC.

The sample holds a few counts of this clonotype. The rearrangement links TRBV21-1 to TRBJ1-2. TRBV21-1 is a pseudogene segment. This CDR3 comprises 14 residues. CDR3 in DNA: TGTGCCAGCAGCCCACCCTCCCCAATAGGTGGCTACACCTTC. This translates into CASSPPSPIGGYTF.

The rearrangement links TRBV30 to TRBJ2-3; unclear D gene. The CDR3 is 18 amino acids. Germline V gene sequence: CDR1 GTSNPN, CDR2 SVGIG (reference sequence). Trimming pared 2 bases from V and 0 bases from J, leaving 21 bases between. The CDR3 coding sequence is TGTGCCTGGAGTTTCAGTACGTTTGCGGCCACTAGCACAGATACGCAGTATTTT. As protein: CAWSFSTFAATSTDTQYF.

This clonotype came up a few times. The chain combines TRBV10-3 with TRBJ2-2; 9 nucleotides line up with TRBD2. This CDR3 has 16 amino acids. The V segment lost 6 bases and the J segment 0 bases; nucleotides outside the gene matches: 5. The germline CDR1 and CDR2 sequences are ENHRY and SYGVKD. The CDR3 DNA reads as TGTGCCATCAGGGGTACTAGCGGGTCGAACACCGGGGAGCTGTTTTTT. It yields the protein CAIRGTSGSNTGELFF.

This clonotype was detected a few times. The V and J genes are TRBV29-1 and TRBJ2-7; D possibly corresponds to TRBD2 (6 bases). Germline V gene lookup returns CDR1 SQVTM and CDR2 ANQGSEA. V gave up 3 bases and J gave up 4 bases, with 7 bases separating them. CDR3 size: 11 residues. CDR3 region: CSVEGTYEQYF. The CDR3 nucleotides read TGCAGCGTTGAGGGGACTTACGAGCAGTACTTC.

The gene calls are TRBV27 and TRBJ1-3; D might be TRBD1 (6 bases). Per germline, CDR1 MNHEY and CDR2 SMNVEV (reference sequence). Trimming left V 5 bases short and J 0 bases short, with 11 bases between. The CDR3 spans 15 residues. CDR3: CASSPRGSSGNTIYF. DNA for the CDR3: TGTGCCAGCAGTCCCAGGGGCAGCTCTGGAAACACCATATATTTT.

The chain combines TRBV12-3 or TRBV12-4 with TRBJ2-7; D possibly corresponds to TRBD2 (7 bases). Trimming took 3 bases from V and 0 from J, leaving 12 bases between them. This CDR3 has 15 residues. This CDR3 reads CASSFGGQPSYEQYF. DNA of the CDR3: TGTGCCAGCAGTTTCGGGGGGCAGCCCTCCTACGAGCAGTACTTC.

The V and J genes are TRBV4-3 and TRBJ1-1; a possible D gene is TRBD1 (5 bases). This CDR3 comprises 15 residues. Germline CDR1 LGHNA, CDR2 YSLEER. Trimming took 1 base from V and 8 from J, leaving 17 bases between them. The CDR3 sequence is CASSQVSRGGQEAFF. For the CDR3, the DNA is TGCGCCAGCAGCCAAGTGAGTAGGGGCGGGCAAGAAGCTTTCTTT.

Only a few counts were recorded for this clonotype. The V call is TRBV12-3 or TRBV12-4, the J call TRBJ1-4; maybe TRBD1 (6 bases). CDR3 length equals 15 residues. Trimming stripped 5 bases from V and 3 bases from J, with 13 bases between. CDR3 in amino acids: CASSGQTSPNEKLFF. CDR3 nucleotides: TGTGCCAGCAGTGGACAGACGTCTCCTAATGAAAAACTGTTTTTT.

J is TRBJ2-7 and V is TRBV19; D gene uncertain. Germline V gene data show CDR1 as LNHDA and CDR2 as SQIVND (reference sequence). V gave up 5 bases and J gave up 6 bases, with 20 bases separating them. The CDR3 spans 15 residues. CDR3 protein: CASSSGARRFGEQYF. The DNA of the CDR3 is TGTGCCAGTAGTTCGGGTGCCAGAAGGTTTGGCGAGCAGTACTTC.

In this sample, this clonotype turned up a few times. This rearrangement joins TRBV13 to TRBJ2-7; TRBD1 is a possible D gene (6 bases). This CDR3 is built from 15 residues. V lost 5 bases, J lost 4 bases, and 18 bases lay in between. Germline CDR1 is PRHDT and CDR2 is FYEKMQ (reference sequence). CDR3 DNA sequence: TGTGCCAGCAGCGGACAGACGGAGATGGCATACGAGCAGTACTTC. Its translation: CASSGQTEMAYEQYF.

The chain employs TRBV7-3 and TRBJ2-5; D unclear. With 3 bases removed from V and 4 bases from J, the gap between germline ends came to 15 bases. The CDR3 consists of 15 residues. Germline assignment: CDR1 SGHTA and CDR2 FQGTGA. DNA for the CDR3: TGTGCCAGCAGCTTTATTCCCCTGGACGGAGAGACCCAGTACTTC. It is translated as CASSFIPLDGETQYF.

The CDR3 DNA reads TGCGCCAGCAGCTTGGCCGGAGCGGGAGGGATTCGGGAGACCCAGTACTTC. Translating gives CASSLAGAGGIRETQYF. The genes are TRBV5-1 and TRBJ2-5, with 10 positions matching TRBD2. The CDR3 length is 17 residues. Losses at the gene ends were 0 bases for V and 5 bases for J; bases not matched to a gene: 10. CDR1 and CDR2 (germline): SGHRS, YFSETQ. The full variable domain, rest sourced from reference TRBV5-1 and TRBJ2-5, is KAGVTQTPRYLIKTRGQQVTLSCSPISGHRSVSWYQQTPGQGLQFLFEYFSETQRNKGNFPGRFSGRQFSNSRSEMNVSTLELGDSALYLCASSLAGAGGIRETQYFGPGTRLLVL.

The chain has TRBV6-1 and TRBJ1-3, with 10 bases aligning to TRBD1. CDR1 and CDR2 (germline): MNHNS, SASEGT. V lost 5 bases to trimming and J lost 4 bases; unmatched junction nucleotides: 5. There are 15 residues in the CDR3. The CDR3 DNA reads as TGTGCCAGCAGTCCGGGACAGGGGATGGGAAACACCATATATTTT. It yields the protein CASSPGQGMGNTIYF.